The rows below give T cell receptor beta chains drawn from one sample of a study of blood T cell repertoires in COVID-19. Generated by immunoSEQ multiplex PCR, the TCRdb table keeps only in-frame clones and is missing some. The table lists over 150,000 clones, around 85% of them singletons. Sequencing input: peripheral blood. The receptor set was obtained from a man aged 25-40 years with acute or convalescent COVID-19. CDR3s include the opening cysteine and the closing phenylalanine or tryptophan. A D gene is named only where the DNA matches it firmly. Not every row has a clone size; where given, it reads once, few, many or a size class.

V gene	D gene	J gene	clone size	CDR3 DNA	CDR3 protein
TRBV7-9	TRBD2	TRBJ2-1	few	TGTGCCAGCAGCTTAGCCAGCGGGAGGACCTCCTACAATGAGCAGTTCTTC	CASSLASGRTSYNEQFF
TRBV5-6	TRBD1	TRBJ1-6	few	TGTGCCAGCAGCTCTCGGGGACAGTGGGTTTCACCCCTCCACTTT	CASSSRGQWVSPLHF
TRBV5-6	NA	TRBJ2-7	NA	TGTGCCAGCAGCTTGCTCCGGAGCTCATCAGCGGCCTACGGGGAGCAGTACTTC	CASSLLRSSSAAYGEQYF
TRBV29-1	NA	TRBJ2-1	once	TGCAGCGTTGTGCCGAGGCCTCCCTCCTACAATGAGCAGTTCTTC	CSVVPRPPSYNEQFF
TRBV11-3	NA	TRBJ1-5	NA	TGTGCCAGCAGCTTCAGACAGGGCAATCAGCCCCAGCATTTT	CASSFRQGNQPQHF
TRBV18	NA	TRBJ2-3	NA	TGTGCCAGCTCACTGACAGGCACAGATACGCAGTATTTT	CASSLTGTDTQYF
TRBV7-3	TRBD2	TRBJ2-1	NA	TGTGCCAGCAGCTCGCCGAGGACTAGCGGGAGTGGCTATGAGCAGTTCTTC	CASSSPRTSGSGYEQFF
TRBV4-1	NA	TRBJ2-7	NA	TGCGCCAGCAGTCTCCAGTACTCCTACGAGCAGTACTTC	CASSLQYSYEQYF
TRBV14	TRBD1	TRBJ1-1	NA	TGTGCCAGCAGCCGGACAGGGTGGACTGAAGCTTTCTTT	CASSRTGWTEAFF
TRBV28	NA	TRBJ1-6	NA	TGTGCCACAACCTTTGAGGGAAATTCACCCCTCCACTTT	CATTFEGNSPLHF
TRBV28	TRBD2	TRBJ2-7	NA	TGTGCCAGCGGCCTAGCGGGGCCCTACGAGCAGTACTTC	CASGLAGPYEQYF
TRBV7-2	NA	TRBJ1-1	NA	TGTGCCAGCAGCTTAGGGTATACTGTAGGGGCAGCTTTCTTT	CASSLGYTVGAAFF
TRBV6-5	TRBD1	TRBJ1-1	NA	TGTGCCAGCAAACGGACAGGGAAGGCTGAAGCTTTCTTT	CASKRTGKAEAFF
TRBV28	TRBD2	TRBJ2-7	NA	TGTGCCAGCACCGCGGGAGGGTACTACGAGCAGTACTTC	CASTAGGYYEQYF
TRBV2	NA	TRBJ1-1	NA	TGTGCCAACGACAGTTACACTGAAGCTTTCTTT	CANDSYTEAFF
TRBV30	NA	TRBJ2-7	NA	TGTGCCCTAATACAGGGACGGGGCTCCTACGAGCAGTACTTC	CALIQGRGSYEQYF
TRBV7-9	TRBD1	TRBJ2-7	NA	TGTGCCAGCAGCTCTCCCCGGACAGGAGCTTACGAGCAGTACTTC	CASSSPRTGAYEQYF
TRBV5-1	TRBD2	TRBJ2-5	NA	TGCGCCAGCAGCTCCGGGACTAGCCAAGAGACCCAGTACTTC	CASSSGTSQETQYF
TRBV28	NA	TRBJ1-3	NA	TGTGCCAGCAGGTTACAAAATGGAAACACCATATATTTT	CASRLQNGNTIYF
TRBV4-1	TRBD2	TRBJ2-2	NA	TGCGCCAGCAGCCAAGGTCCAACTAGCGGGCGAAGGTCCGGGGAGCTGTTTTTT	CASSQGPTSGRRSGELFF
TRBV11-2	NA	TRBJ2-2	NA	TGTGCCAGCAGCCCCCTTTGGGAGCTGTTTTTT	CASSPLWELFF
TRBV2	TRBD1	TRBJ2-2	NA	TGTGCCAGCACCGTCCCGGGACAGGGTGCTACCGGGGAGCTGTTTTTT	CASTVPGQGATGELFF
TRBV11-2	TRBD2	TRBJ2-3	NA	TGTGCCAGCAGCCGACTAGCGGGACGGGTAGATACGCAGTATTTT	CASSRLAGRVDTQYF
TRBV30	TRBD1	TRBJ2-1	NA	TGTGCCTGCCTTGACAGGGGACCCTACAATGAGCAGTTCTTC	CACLDRGPYNEQFF
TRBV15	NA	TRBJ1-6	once	TGTGCCGCACGGCGGGGTAGGAATTCACCCCTCCACTTT	CAARRGRNSPLHF
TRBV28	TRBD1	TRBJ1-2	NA	TGTGCCAGCAGTTTTAGGGACAGAGGCTACACCTTC	CASSFRDRGYTF
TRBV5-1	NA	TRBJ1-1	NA	TGCGCCAGCAGCTTGAGTGGGGAGTGGGCTTTCTTT	CASSLSGEWAFF
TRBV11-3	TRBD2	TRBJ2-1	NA	TGTGCCAGCAGCTCCCAGGTGAGCGGGGTATACAATGAGCAGTTCTTC	CASSSQVSGVYNEQFF
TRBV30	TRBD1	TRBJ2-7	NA	TGTGCCTGTACGGGACAGGGTATCTACGAGCAGTACTTC	CACTGQGIYEQYF
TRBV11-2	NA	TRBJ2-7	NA	TGTGCCAGCAGCTTAGAGGCTGGGAGCGAGCAGTACTTC	CASSLEAGSEQYF
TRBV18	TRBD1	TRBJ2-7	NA	TGTGCCAGCTCACCACCAGGGACAGCCTCCTACGAGCAGTACTTC	CASSPPGTASYEQYF
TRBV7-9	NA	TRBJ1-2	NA	TGTGCCAGCAGCTTAGCCGACAGGAATAAGTCTTTC	CASSLADRNKSF
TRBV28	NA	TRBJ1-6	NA	TGTGCCAGCAGTTCCGGGACAAAGAATTCACCCCTCCACTTT	CASSSGTKNSPLHF
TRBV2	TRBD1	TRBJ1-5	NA	TGTGCCAGCAGTGAAGCGCTTCATGAGGGGACAGCCTACAATCAGCCCCAGCATTTT	CASSEALHEGTAYNQPQHF
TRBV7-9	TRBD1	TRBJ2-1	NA	TGTGCCAGCAGCTTGAGCCGGGACAGGGCTTCCAATGAGCAGTTCTTC	CASSLSRDRASNEQFF
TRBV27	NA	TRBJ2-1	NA	TGTGCCAGCAGGATTGGCAGGGGAAATGAGCAGTTCTTC	CASRIGRGNEQFF
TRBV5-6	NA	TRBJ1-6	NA	TGTGCCAGCAGCTTAGGGGGGGCGAATTCACCCCTCCACTTT	CASSLGGANSPLHF
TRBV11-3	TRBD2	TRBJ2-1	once	TGTGCCAACAAATTGGCGGGAGGAGCGGAGTTCTTC	CANKLAGGAEFF
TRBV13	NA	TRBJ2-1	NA	TGTGCCAGCAAGGGGGAACAATCGAGCTTCTCCTACAATGAGCAGTTCTTC	CASKGEQSSFSYNEQFF
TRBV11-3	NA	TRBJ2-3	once	TGTGCCAGCAGCCCCGCTAGCGTTTACACAGATACGCAGTATTTT	CASSPASVYTDTQYF
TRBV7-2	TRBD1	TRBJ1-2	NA	TGTGCCAGCAGCTCAGACAGGGCTAACTATGGCTACACCTTC	CASSSDRANYGYTF
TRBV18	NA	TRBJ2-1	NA	TGTGCCAGCTCATCTCAGGGGTACGAATTCCACAATGAGCAGTTCTTC	CASSSQGYEFHNEQFF
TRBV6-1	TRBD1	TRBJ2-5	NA	TGTGCCAGCAGAGAATACCGACAGGGAGCCCGGGAGACCCAGTACTTC	CASREYRQGARETQYF
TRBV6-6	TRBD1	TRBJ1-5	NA	TGTGCCAGCAGTCGAACACGCGGGACAGACAATCAGCCCCAGCATTTT	CASSRTRGTDNQPQHF
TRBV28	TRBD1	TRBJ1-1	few	TGTGCCAGCAGTTTAACCGACAGGGTGAACCCTGAAGCTTTCTTT	CASSLTDRVNPEAFF
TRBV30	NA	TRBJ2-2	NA	TGTGCCTGGAGTACGGCAGACACTTCCACCGGGGAGCTGTTTTTT	CAWSTADTSTGELFF
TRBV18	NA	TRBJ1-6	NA	TGTGCCAGCTCACTGGACAGAAACTATAATTCACCCCTCCACTTT	CASSLDRNYNSPLHF
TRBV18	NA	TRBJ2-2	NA	TGTGCCAGCTCACTTTCGGGAGCCGGGGAGCTGTTTTTT	CASSLSGAGELFF
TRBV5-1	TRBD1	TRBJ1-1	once	TGCGCCAGCAGCCCTGACAGGGTAAACACTGAAGCTTTCTTT	CASSPDRVNTEAFF
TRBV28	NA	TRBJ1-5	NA	TGTGCCAGCAGAGGGCCCGGGAGCCATCAGCCCCAGCATTTT	CASRGPGSHQPQHF
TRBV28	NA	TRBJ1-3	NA	TGTGCCAGCAAAGGGGATGATGGAAACACCATATATTTT	CASKGDDGNTIYF
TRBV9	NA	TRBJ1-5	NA	TGTGCCAGCAGCGTGGCAGGCGTAACCCAGCCCCAGCATTTT	CASSVAGVTQPQHF
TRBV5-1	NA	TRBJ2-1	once	TGCGCCAGCAGCTTGGGGTTCCCAGGTCAGGATGAGCAGTTCTTC	CASSLGFPGQDEQFF
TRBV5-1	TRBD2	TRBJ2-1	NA	TGCGCCAGCAACGGGGCTAGCGGGTTCAATGAGCAGTTCTTC	CASNGASGFNEQFF
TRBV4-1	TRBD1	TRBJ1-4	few	TGCGCCAGCAGCCCCGGGACAGCAACTAATGAAAAACTGTTTTTT	CASSPGTATNEKLFF
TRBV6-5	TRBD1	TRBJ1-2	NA	TGTGCCAGCAGTTCCACGACAGGGGGCTATGGCTACACCTTC	CASSSTTGGYGYTF
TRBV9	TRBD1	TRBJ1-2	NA	TGTGCCAGCAGCGTAGGGGAGCGACAGGGGAAAGGTGGCTACACCTTC	CASSVGERQGKGGYTF
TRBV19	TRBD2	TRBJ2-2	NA	TGTGCCAGTAGTACCTTGGAGGGTAGCGGGGACACCGGGGAGCTGTTTTTT	CASSTLEGSGDTGELFF
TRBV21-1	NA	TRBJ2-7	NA	TGTGCCAGCACCCTTACCTCTCCACCCCACAGGTACGAGCAGTACTTC	CASTLTSPPHRYEQYF